What follows is one TCR beta chain and its context. Antigen specificity is unknown. The sample belongs to a study of cytomegalovirus exposure and HLA in healthy donors. Broader study findings: A list of approximately 160 TCR beta chains associated with cytomegalovirus was given.

Unmatched junction bases numbered 5, after V lost 5 bases and J lost 9 bases. CDR1 is LGHNT and CDR2 is FRNRAP in the germline V gene. The length of the CDR3 is 12 residues. Method: immunoSEQ multiplex PCR; TCRdb's copy keeps in-frame clones and lacks some. The sample includes 150,000 to 200,000 clones, approximately 86% of them seen just once. This clonotype originated in a man aged 18 to 35 in good health and CMV-seropositive. This chain joins TRBV12-5 and TRBJ1-1; 8 nucleotides agree with TRBD1. Sequenced input: PBMCs. In nucleotides, the CDR3 is TGTGCTAGTGGTCGGGACAGGTCCAAAGCTTTCTTT. Translated: CASGRDRSKAFF.